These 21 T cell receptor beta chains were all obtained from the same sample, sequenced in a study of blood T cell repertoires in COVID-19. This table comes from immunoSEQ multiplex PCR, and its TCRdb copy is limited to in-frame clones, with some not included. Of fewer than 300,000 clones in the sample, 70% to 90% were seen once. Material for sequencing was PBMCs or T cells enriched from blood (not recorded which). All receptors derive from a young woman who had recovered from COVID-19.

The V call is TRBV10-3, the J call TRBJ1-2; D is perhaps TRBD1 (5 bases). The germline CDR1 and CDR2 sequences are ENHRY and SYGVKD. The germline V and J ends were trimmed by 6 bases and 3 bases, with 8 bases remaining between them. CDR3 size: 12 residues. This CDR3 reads CAIRPGDYGYTF. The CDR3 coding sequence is TGTGCCATCAGGCCGGGGGACTATGGCTACACCTTC.

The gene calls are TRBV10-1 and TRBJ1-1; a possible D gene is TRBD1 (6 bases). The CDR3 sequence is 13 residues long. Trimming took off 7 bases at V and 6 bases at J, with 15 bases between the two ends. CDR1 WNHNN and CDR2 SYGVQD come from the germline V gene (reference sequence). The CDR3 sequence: CASKSSQGAEAFF. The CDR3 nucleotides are TGCGCCAGCAAAAGTTCACAGGGAGCTGAAGCTTTCTTT.

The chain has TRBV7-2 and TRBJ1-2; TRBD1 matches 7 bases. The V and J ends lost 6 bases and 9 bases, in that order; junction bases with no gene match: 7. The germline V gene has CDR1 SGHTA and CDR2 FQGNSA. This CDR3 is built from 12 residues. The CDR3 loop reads CASSRQGSSYTF. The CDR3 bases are TGTGCCAGCAGTAGACAGGGAAGTAGCTACACCTTC.

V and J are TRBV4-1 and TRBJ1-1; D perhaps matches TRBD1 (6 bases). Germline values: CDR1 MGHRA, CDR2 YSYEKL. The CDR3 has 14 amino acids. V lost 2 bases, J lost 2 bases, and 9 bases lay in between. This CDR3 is CASSQQGQNTEAFF. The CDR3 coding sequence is TGCGCCAGCAGCCAACAGGGGCAAAACACTGAAGCTTTCTTT.

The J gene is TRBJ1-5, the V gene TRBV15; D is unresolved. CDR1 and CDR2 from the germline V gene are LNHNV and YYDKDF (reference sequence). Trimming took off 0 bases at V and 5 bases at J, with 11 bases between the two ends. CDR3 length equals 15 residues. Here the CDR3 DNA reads TGTGCCACCAGCAGAGATCTGGGGAGTTATCAGCCCCAGCATTTT. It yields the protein CATSRDLGSYQPQHF.

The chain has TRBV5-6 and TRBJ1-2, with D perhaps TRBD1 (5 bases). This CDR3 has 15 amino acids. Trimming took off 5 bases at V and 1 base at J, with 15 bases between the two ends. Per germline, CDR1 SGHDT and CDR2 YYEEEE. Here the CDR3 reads CASRTLLGLNYGYTF. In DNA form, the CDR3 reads TGTGCCAGCAGGACCCTCCTGGGACTTAACTATGGCTACACCTTC.

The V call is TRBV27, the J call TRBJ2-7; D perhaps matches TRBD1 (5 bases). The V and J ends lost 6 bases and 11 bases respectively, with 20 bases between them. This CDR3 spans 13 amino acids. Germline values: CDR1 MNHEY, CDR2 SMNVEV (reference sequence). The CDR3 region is CASRARVSRDKYF. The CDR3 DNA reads TGTGCCAGCAGGGCCAGGGTATCTAGGGATAAGTACTTC.

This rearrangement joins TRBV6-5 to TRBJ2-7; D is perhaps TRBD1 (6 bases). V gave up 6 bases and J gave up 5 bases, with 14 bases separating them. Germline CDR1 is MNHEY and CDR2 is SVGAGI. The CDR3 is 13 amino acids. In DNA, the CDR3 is TGTGCCAGCAGAATCCCTTCAGGGGACGAGCAGTACTTC. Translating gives CASRIPSGDEQYF.

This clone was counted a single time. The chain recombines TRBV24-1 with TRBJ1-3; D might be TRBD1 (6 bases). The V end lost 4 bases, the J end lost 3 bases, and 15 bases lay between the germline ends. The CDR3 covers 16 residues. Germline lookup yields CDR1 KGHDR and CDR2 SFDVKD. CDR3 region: CATSDADGGGGNTIYF. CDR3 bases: TGTGCCACCAGTGACGCTGATGGGGGCGGTGGAAACACCATATATTTT.

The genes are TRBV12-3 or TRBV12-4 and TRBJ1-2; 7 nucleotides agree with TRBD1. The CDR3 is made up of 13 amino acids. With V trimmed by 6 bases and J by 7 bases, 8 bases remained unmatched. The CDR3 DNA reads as TGTGCCAGCAGCCCTCCAACAGGGGCTGGCTACACCTTC. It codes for CASSPPTGAGYTF.

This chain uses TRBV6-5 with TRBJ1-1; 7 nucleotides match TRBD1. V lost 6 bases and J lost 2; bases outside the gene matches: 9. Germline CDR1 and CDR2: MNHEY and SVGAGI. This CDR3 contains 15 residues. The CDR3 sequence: CASRKGAEINTEAFF. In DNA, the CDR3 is TGTGCCAGCAGGAAGGGGGCAGAAATTAACACTGAAGCTTTCTTT.

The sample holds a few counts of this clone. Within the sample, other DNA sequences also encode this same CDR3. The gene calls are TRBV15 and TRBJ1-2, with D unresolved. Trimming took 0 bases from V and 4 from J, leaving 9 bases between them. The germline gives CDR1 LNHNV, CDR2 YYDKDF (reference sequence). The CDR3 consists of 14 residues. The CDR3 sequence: CATSRDRGSYGYTF. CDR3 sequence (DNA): TGTGCCACCAGCAGAGATCGGGGTTCCTATGGCTACACCTTC.

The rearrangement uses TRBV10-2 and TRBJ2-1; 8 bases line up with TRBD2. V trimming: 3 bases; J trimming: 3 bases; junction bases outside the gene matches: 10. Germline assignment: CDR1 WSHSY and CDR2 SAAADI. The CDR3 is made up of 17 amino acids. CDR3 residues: CASSEIRLARNYNEQFF. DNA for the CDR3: TGCGCCAGCAGTGAAATTCGACTAGCGCGAAACTACAATGAGCAGTTCTTC.

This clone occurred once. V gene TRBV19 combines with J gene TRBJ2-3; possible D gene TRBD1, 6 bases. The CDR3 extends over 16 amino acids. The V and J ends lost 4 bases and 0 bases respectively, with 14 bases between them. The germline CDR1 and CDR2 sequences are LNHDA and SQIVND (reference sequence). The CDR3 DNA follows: TGTGCCAGTAGTAAAGGACAGAGGACTAGCACAGATACGCAGTATTTT. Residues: CASSKGQRTSTDTQYF.

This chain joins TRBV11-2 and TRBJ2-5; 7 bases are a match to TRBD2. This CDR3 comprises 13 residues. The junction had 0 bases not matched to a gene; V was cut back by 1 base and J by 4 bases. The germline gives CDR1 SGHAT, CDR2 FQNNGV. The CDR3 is CASSLASGETQYF. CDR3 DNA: TGTGCCAGCAGCTTAGCTAGCGGAGAGACCCAGTACTTC.

The CDR3 protein is CASSLAQGEYGYTF. Here the CDR3 DNA reads TGCGCCAGCAGCTTGGCTCAGGGGGAATATGGCTACACCTTC. This rearrangement joins TRBV5-1 to TRBJ1-2, with 7 positions matching TRBD1. Looked up from germline, CDR1 is SGHRS and CDR2 is YFSETQ. V was pared by 0 bases and J by 5 bases, with 4 bases of the junction left unmatched. The CDR3 spans 14 residues.

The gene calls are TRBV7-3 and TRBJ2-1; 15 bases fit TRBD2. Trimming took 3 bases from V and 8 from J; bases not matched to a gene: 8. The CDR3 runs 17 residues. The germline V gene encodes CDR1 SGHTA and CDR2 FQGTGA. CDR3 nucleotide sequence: TGTGCCAGCAGCTTGACGGGACTAGCGGGAGGTCTCGATGAGCAGTTCTTC. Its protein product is CASSLTGLAGGLDEQFF. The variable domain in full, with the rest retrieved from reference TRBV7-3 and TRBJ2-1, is GAGVSQTPSNKVTEKGKYVELRCDPISGHTALYWYRQSLGQGPEFLIYFQGTGAADDSGLPNDRFFAVRPEGSVSTLKIQRTERGDSAVYLCASSLTGLAGGLDEQFFGPGTRLTVL.

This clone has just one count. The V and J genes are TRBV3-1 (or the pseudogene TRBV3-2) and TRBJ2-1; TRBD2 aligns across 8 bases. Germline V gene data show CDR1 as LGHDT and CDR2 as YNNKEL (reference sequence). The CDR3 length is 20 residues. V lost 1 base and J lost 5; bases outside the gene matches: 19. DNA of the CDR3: TGTGCCAGCAGCCAAGTCCCGCGGCTAGCGGGCCTAGCCCCTAACAATGAGCAGTTCTTC. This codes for CASSQVPRLAGLAPNNEQFF.

The CDR3 reads CASSPMGGSPGPEAFF. CDR3 DNA: TGCGCCAGCAGCCCTATGGGGGGGTCCCCGGGGCCTGAAGCTTTCTTT. V gene TRBV5-1 combines with J gene TRBJ1-1, with D possibly matching TRBD1 (5 bases). Between the trimmed V and J ends, which lost 4 bases and 6 bases, there was a span of 22 bases. The CDR3 has 16 amino acids. Per germline, CDR1 SGHRS and CDR2 YFSETQ.

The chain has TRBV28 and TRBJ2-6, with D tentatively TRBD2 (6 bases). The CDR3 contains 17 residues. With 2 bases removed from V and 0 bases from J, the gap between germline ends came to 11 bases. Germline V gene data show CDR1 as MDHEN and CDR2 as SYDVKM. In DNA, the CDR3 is TGTGCCAGCAGTTTACGTTGGGGACTCTCTGGGGCCAACGTCCTGACTTTC. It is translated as CASSLRWGLSGANVLTF.

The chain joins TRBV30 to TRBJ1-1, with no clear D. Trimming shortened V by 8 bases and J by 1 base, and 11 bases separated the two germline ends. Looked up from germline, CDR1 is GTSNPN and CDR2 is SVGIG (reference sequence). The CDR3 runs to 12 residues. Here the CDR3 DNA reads TGTGCCCGGATTGGAGGGAACACTGAAGCTTTCTTT. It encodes CARIGGNTEAFF.